These T cell receptor beta chains were read from a single sample in a study of blood T cell repertoires in COVID-19. Produced via immunoSEQ multiplex PCR; TCRdb's table is partial and in-frame only. The sample lists about 190,000 clones; around four fifths were seen once. Sequencing used peripheral blood. These receptors originate from a human donor in a cohort sampled during active COVID-19. Each CDR3 is given without its conserved first and last residue.

v_call	j_call	cdr3_aa
TRBV19	TRBJ1-1	ATSNTGDTEAF
TRBV11-3	TRBJ2-1	ASSLGGPYNEQF
TRBV9	TRBJ2-2	ASSVEGTELTGELF
TRBV27	TRBJ2-3	ASSLRDTSTDTQY
TRBV9	TRBJ2-5	ASSARLTGGRETQY
TRBV6-2/TRBV6-3	TRBJ1-1	ASSYGTLLGEAF
TRBV7-9	TRBJ2-5	ASSFFPMRGETQY
TRBV19	TRBJ2-2	ASSWTGPSAGELF
TRBV25-1	TRBJ1-2	ASSVGQGWNGYT
TRBV27	TRBJ2-3	ATKGALAGDTDTQY
TRBV5-1	TRBJ2-1	ASSLNREINEQF
TRBV27	TRBJ1-2	ASSFRQGAGGYT
TRBV4-2	TRBJ1-1	ASSHGQGAGTEAF
TRBV4-2	TRBJ2-2	ASTIHETNTGELF
TRBV19	TRBJ1-5	ASSPGFYQPQH
TRBV2	TRBJ2-1	ASSAIVVRARHEQF
TRBV28	TRBJ2-3	ASSKMGVADTQY
TRBV7-3	TRBJ2-3	ASADSGGTDTQY
TRBV7-7	TRBJ2-1	ASSLAPRGRLADYNEQF
TRBV5-6	TRBJ2-5	ASSHRVQETQY
TRBV3-1/TRBV3-2	TRBJ1-2	ASSQGQGEGGYT
TRBV3-1/TRBV3-2	TRBJ1-6	ASSLGQGGSPLH
TRBV4-2	TRBJ1-2	ASSQDLGQGYGYT
TRBV28	TRBJ1-2	ASSLLGAPNGYT
TRBV5-1	TRBJ2-1	ASSYRDSIFNEQF
TRBV3-1/TRBV3-2	TRBJ1-6	ASGGGNRNSPLH
TRBV7-8	TRBJ2-3	ASSLVEATDTQY
TRBV14	TRBJ2-2	ASSQDMVRANTGELF
TRBV9	TRBJ2-7	ASSQGAAPSYEQY
TRBV3-1/TRBV3-2	TRBJ2-7	ASSEGTGGSYEQY
TRBV5-1	TRBJ2-5	ASRGGAGGVQETQY
TRBV3-1/TRBV3-2	TRBJ2-2	ASSQVPSTGELF
TRBV5-1	TRBJ2-3	ASSLGGLTDTQY
TRBV27	TRBJ1-5	ASSRQGYQPQH
TRBV6-2/TRBV6-3	TRBJ1-1	ASSTYTEAF
TRBV18	TRBJ1-1	ASSPDKNTEAF
TRBV5-4	TRBJ1-5	ASSLGANQPQH
TRBV7-2	TRBJ2-7	ASSLWTDSYEQY
TRBV11-3	TRBJ2-1	ASSRTSGRLSSYNEQF
TRBV5-1	TRBJ2-2	ASSPTGEVGELF
TRBV18	TRBJ2-3	ASSPPLDTDTQY
TRBV27	TRBJ2-3	ASSWGLAGADTQY
TRBV6-1	TRBJ1-5	ASSEYQGFQPQH
TRBV27	TRBJ1-4	ASSPGQGSPKLF